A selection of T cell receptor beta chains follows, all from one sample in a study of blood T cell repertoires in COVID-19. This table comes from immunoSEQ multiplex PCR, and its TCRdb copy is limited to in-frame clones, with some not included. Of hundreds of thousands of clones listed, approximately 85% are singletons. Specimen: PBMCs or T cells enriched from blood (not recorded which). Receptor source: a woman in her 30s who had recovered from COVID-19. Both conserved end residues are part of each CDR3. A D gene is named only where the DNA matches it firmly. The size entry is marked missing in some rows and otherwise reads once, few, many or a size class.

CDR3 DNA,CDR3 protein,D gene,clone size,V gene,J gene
TGTGCCAGCAACCCTGGGCCCCTTAAGAGCTCCTACAATGAGCAGTTCTTC,CASNPGPLKSSYNEQFF,NA,NA,TRBV5-4,TRBJ2-1
TGTGCCAGCAGCTTAAGAGGCCCTCAAGAGATCCAGTACTTC,CASSLRGPQEIQYF,NA,NA,TRBV7-2,TRBJ2-5
TGTGCCAGCAGTTCGACTAGCGAGCACTACGAGCAGTACTTC,CASSSTSEHYEQYF,TRBD2,few,TRBV28,TRBJ2-7
TGTGCCAGTAGTGCCTTGACAGGGAGCCTTAGCAATCAGCCCCAGCATTTT,CASSALTGSLSNQPQHF,TRBD1,few,TRBV19,TRBJ1-5
TGCAGCGTCCGGACAGGGGCAACCGGGGAGCTGTTTTTT,CSVRTGATGELFF,TRBD1,NA,TRBV29-1,TRBJ2-2
TGTGCCAGCAGCGTATCAGGGGGTCTAAGGACCGGGGAGCTGTTTTTT,CASSVSGGLRTGELFF,TRBD1,NA,TRBV9,TRBJ2-2
TGTGCCAGCAGCGTGGACATCTCTCAGCCCCAGCATTTT,CASSVDISQPQHF,NA,NA,TRBV9,TRBJ1-5
TGTGCCAGCAGCGCTGAGACTACTGCAGGGGAAGAGACCCAGTACTTC,CASSAETTAGEETQYF,NA,NA,TRBV5-8,TRBJ2-5
TGTGCCAGCAGTTACTCTAGATCCAGGGCGGACGAGCAGTACTTC,CASSYSRSRADEQYF,NA,NA,TRBV6-5,TRBJ2-7
TGTGCCAGCTCACCGCGTCCAGGGGGCGGCTCAATTAGCAATCAGCCCCAGCATTTT,CASSPRPGGGSISNQPQHF,TRBD1,NA,TRBV18,TRBJ1-5
TGCGCCAGCAGCGGGCGGGAGTCATATGAGCAGTTCTTC,CASSGRESYEQFF,TRBD2,NA,TRBV5-1,TRBJ2-1
TGCGCCAGCAGCCACGACAGTGCCCGGAGAGATACGCAGTATTTT,CASSHDSARRDTQYF,NA,NA,TRBV10-1,TRBJ2-3
TGTGCCAGCAGCCCCGGGACAGTTTACGAGCAGTACTTC,CASSPGTVYEQYF,TRBD1,NA,TRBV7-2,TRBJ2-7
TGTGCCACCAGCTTCGGCAATCAGCCCCAGCATTTT,CATSFGNQPQHF,NA,NA,TRBV15,TRBJ1-5
TGCAGTGCTAGTCTTGTGGGGAGGCTTAGCGGGCCCCCAGATACGCAGTATTTT,CSASLVGRLSGPPDTQYF,TRBD2,once,TRBV20-1,TRBJ2-3
TGTGCCAGCGGGGGACAGGGGACGTTCAGCTATGGCTACACCTTC,CASGGQGTFSYGYTF,TRBD1,few,TRBV28,TRBJ1-2
TGTGCCTGGAGTGTAACGGGGACAGATACGCAGTATTTT,CAWSVTGTDTQYF,NA,NA,TRBV30,TRBJ2-3
TGCGCCAGCAGCTTGGCCGGCGGAGTAGCCAAAAACATTCAGTACTTC,CASSLAGGVAKNIQYF,NA,NA,TRBV5-1,TRBJ2-4
TGTGCCAAACAGGGGTGTAGTACCGGGGAGCTGTTTTTT,CAKQGCSTGELFF,TRBD1,few,TRBV6-9,TRBJ2-2
TGCGCCAGCAGCCTACATGGGTTGGGACAGGGGATTTACGAGCAGTACTTC,CASSLHGLGQGIYEQYF,TRBD1,NA,TRBV5-1,TRBJ2-7
TGTGCCAGCAGTCTTCCCCGTATTAGCACAGATACGCAGTATTTT,CASSLPRISTDTQYF,NA,NA,TRBV28,TRBJ2-3
TGTGCCAGCAGCCGGACAGGCCTGGACACTGAAGCTTTCTTT,CASSRTGLDTEAFF,TRBD1,NA,TRBV5-5,TRBJ1-1
TGTGCCAGCAGCAGAGGCTGGGCTAACTATGGCTACACCTTC,CASSRGWANYGYTF,NA,NA,TRBV21-1,TRBJ1-2
TGTGCCTGGAGGGCCACCGTACGCGGTGAGCAGTTCTTC,CAWRATVRGEQFF,NA,NA,TRBV30,TRBJ2-1
TGTGCCAGCAGCTTCGCCTACGAGCAGTACTTC,CASSFAYEQYF,NA,NA,TRBV5-8,TRBJ2-7
TGTGCCAGCAGTTACCAGCGGGGTTTTGGCTACACCTTC,CASSYQRGFGYTF,NA,once,TRBV27,TRBJ1-2
TGCAGCGTTGCGGGTAGGGGGAACACCGGGGAGCTGTTTTTT,CSVAGRGNTGELFF,NA,NA,TRBV29-1,TRBJ2-2
TGTGCCAGCAGGTCGGCGCCGGGGGGCTACACCTTC,CASRSAPGGYTF,NA,NA,TRBV12-3/TRBV12-4,TRBJ1-2
TGTGCCAGCTTGTCCTGGGACAGAGCCACAGATACGCAGTATTTT,CASLSWDRATDTQYF,TRBD1,few,TRBV7-9,TRBJ2-3
TGTGCCAGTAGCCTGGGGACAAGCACAGATACGCAGTATTTT,CASSLGTSTDTQYF,NA,once,TRBV19,TRBJ2-3
TGCAGCGTTTCACGACAGGGGAGTCATACTGAAGCTTTCTTT,CSVSRQGSHTEAFF,TRBD1,NA,TRBV29-1,TRBJ1-1
TGTGCCAGCTCACCACCTCTCAGGGCTGGCTACGAGCAGTACTTC,CASSPPLRAGYEQYF,NA,few,TRBV18,TRBJ2-7
TGTGCCAGCAGTACTTTCTCAGGGGGAAGCAATCAGCCCCAGCATTTT,CASSTFSGGSNQPQHF,TRBD1,NA,TRBV7-2,TRBJ1-5
TGTGCCAGCAGCTTAGCCGGGACTCCCTCCCATACGCAGTATTTT,CASSLAGTPSHTQYF,NA,once,TRBV7-6,TRBJ2-3
TGTGCCAGCAGCAAAAGCTCCTCTAGCGGGACAGATACGCAGTATTTT,CASSKSSSSGTDTQYF,NA,once,TRBV21-1,TRBJ2-3
TGTGCCAGCAGTCCCCTGGGGCCTAACTATGGCTACACCTTC,CASSPLGPNYGYTF,NA,NA,TRBV6-6,TRBJ1-2
TGCAGTGCTAGAATAGCGGACGAGCAGTACTTC,CSARIADEQYF,NA,NA,TRBV20-1,TRBJ2-7
TGTGCCAGCAGTTTGCAGGGGCCGTATTCACCCCTCCACTTT,CASSLQGPYSPLHF,NA,NA,TRBV28,TRBJ1-6
TGTGCCAGCAGCGTAGAGGCTAGCGGGGCCCCTTACGAGCAGTACTTC,CASSVEASGAPYEQYF,TRBD2,NA,TRBV9,TRBJ2-7
TGTGCCAGCAGCTTAACAGGGGGCCTAAACTATGGCTACACCTTC,CASSLTGGLNYGYTF,TRBD1,NA,TRBV7-8,TRBJ1-2
TGTGCCAGCAGTTCCTCGGGGGGACTCACTGAGCAGTTCTTC,CASSSSGGLTEQFF,TRBD2,NA,TRBV6-2/TRBV6-3,TRBJ2-1
TGTGCCAGCAGTCCAACTTGGGCCTATGGCTACACCTTC,CASSPTWAYGYTF,NA,NA,TRBV28,TRBJ1-2
TGTGCCAGCAGCTTAGGTCCCTTCAGTGAGCAGTTCTTC,CASSLGPFSEQFF,NA,NA,TRBV7-6,TRBJ2-1
TGTGCCACCAGCAGAGCCAGGCTGAGCTCCTATAATTCACCCCTCCACTTT,CATSRARLSSYNSPLHF,NA,NA,TRBV15,TRBJ1-6
TGTGCCAGCTCACCAGATAGGACAGGGGTCGGAAACACCATATATTTT,CASSPDRTGVGNTIYF,TRBD1,NA,TRBV18,TRBJ1-3
TGTGCCTGGAGCGAGACGGAGCTGAAAACCTTC,CAWSETELKTF,NA,once,TRBV30,TRBJ1-2
TGTGCCAGTAGGCCCCTCTTCCGCGGAGCTAGCACAGATACGCAGTATTTT,CASRPLFRGASTDTQYF,NA,NA,TRBV19,TRBJ2-3
TGTGCCAGCAGTTTGGGGACAGGCTATGGCTACACCTTC,CASSLGTGYGYTF,TRBD1,NA,TRBV12-3/TRBV12-4,TRBJ1-2